The table lists the clone carrying this T cell receptor beta chain with a few counts. Its target is unknown. TCRdb processed the reads anew with MiXCR; each CDR3 protein has one entry. The profile shows hundreds of thousands of distinct CDR3 sequences, approximately 42% of them singletons. The data originate from a study of T cell repertoires in cytomegalovirus infection. Study information: In public TCR beta signatures, there were indications of both CMV infection and matching HLA type.

Trimming took off 5 bases at V and 9 bases at J, with 17 bases between the two ends. This CDR3 has 15 amino acids. Germline CDR1 is SEHNR and CDR2 is FQNEAQ (reference sequence). Study outcomes and limitations: What dominated the ex vivo response were HLA-C-restricted CMV-specific TCR beta clonotypes.

This specimen consisted of cultured PBMCs, obtained from culture after CMV antigen stimulation. The V call is TRBV7-9, the J call TRBJ1-6, with a possible D match to TRBD1 (5 bases). The source of this sequence is a human donor in good health (CMV status not recorded). Some clones in this sample may be carry-over from other donors' samples. The CDR3 here is CASSPRAGTRSPLHF. CDR3 sequence (DNA): TGTGCCAGCAGCCCCCGGGCAGGGACTCGTTCACCCCTCCACTTT. Full variable domain (rest looked up from reference TRBV7-9 and TRBJ1-6): DTGVSQNPRHKITKRGQNVTFRCDPISEHNRLYWYRQTLGQGPEFLTYFQNEAQLEKSRLLSDRFSAERPKGSFSTLEIQRTEQGDSAMYLCASSPRAGTRSPLHFGNGTRLTVT.